This T cell receptor (beta chain) originates from a study of T-cell memory formation after mild COVID-19. For the study at large: Largely, the TCR clusters proved donor specific.

In germline, CDR1 is LNHNV, CDR2 YYDKDF (reference sequence). V was trimmed by 6 bases and J by 4 bases, leaving 9 bases between them. This CDR3 comprises 12 residues. Via MiXCR, TCRdb re-called the 5' RACE reads, giving one row per CDR3 protein. The sample records a few hundred thousand distinct CDR3 sequences, 25% to 30% being singletons. The specimen was PBMCs or a T cell subset sorted from them (not recorded which). This receptor was taken from an adult woman who had mild COVID-19 (a few samples of this study predate the infection). Cell type and time point are not known. This chain joins TRBV15 and TRBJ2-5, with a possible D match to TRBD1 (5 bases). CDR3 nucleotides: TGTGCCACCAGGTCAGGGTTAGAGACCCAGTACTTC. This gives the protein CATRSGLETQYF.